The clone carrying this T cell receptor (beta chain) was observed many times. Time point in this sample: newly diagnosed GD, antithyroid drugs for less than 3 months. RNA isolated from PBMCs was used to make the TCR library. These data come from a study of regulatory T cells in long-lasting Graves disease. Arm-PCR with iRepertoire HTBI primers amplified the CDR3 regions for these TCR beta libraries. TCRdb re-derived calls from the multiplex PCR reads in MiXCR, one entry per CDR3 protein. This sample carries about 210,000 distinct CDR3 sequences, around a fifth of them seen once, and the ten largest clones take over 9.5%. The CDR3 runs 15 residues. V lost 5 bases and J lost 4; bases outside the gene matches: 12. The germline gives CDR1 DFQATT, CDR2 SNEGSKA (reference sequence). These same data were also listed under a study on T cells in Graves' hyperthyroidism and ophthalmopathy.

The V and J genes are TRBV20-1 and TRBJ2-7; 9 bases map to TRBD1. The clonotype originates from a woman aged 25 to 39 with Graves disease. Source: peripheral blood mononuclear cells (PBMCs), taken at new diagnosis, from a patient treated with antithyroid drugs. This chain's CDR3 is CSAGTGLVRAYEQYF. CDR3 coding DNA: TGCAGTGCTGGGACAGGGCTGGTCAGGGCGTACGAGCAGTACTTC.